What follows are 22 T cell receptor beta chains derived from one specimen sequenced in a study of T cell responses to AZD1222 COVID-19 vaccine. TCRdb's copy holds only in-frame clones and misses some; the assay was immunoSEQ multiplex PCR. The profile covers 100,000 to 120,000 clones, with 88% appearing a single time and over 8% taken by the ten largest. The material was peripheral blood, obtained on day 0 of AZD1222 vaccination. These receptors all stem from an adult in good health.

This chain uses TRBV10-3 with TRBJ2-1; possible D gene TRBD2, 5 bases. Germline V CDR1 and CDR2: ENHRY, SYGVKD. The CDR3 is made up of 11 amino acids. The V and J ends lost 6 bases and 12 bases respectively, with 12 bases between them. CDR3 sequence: CAISRTEGQFF. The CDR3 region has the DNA TGTGCCATCAGCAGAACAGAGGGGCAGTTCTTC.

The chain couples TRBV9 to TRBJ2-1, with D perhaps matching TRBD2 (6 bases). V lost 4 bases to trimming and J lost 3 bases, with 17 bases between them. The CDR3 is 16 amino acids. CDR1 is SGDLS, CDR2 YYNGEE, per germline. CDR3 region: CASSPGSRERYNEQFF. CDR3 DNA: TGTGCCAGCAGCCCAGGGAGCCGGGAGCGCTACAATGAGCAGTTCTTC. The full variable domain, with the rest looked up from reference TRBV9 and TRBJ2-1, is DSGVTQTPKHLITATGQRVTLRCSPRSGDLSVYWYQQSLDQGLQFLIQYYNGEERAKGNILERFSAQQFPDLHSELNLSSLELGDSALYFCASSPGSRERYNEQFFGPGTRLTVL.

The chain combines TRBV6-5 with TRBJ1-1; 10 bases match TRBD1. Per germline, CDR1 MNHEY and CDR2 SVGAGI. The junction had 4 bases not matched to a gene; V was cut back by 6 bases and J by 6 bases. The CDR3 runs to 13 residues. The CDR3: CASRRTGGPEAFF. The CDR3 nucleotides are TGTGCCAGCAGAAGGACAGGGGGGCCTGAAGCTTTCTTT.

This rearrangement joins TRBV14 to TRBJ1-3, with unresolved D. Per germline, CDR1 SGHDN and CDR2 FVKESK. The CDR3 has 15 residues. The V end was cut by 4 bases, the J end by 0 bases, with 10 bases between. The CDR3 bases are TGTGCCAGCAGCCGTCGGAGCTACTCTGGAAACACCATATATTTT. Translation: CASSRRSYSGNTIYF. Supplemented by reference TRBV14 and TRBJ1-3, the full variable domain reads EAGVTQFPSHSVIEKGQTVTLRCDPISGHDNLYWYRRVMGKEIKFLLHFVKESKQDESGMPNNRFLAERTGGTYSTLKVQPAELEDSGVYFCASSRRSYSGNTIYFGEGSWLTVV.

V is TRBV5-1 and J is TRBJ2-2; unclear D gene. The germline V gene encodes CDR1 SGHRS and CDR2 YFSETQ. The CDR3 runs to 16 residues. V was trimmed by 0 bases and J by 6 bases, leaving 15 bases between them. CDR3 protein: CASSLALRTEPGELFF. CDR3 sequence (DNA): TGCGCCAGCAGCTTGGCGCTCAGAACTGAGCCCGGGGAGCTGTTTTTT. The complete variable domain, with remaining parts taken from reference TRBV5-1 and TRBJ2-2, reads KAGVTQTPRYLIKTRGQQVTLSCSPISGHRSVSWYQQTPGQGLQFLFEYFSETQRNKGNFPGRFSGRQFSNSRSEMNVSTLELGDSALYLCASSLALRTEPGELFFGEGSRLTVL.

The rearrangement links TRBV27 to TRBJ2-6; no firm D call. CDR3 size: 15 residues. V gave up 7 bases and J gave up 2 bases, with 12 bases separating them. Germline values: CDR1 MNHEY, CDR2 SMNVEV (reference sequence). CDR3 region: CASTSAVAGANVLTF. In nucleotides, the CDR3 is TGTGCCAGCACATCAGCAGTAGCTGGGGCCAACGTCCTGACTTTC.

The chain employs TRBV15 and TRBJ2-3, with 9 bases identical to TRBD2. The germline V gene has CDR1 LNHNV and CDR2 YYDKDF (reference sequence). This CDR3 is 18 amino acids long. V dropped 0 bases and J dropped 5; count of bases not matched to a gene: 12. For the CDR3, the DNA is TGTGCCACCAGCAGAGAGGGAGGACTTAGCGGGAGAGGAGATACGCAGTATTTT. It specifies CATSREGGLSGRGDTQYF.

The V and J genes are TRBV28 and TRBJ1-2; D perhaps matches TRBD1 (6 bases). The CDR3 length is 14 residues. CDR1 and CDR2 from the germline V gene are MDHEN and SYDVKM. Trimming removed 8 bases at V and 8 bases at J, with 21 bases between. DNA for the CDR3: TGTGCCAGCGGAAGTTCTTGGACAGCGGCGGGCTACACCTTC. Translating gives CASGSSWTAAGYTF.

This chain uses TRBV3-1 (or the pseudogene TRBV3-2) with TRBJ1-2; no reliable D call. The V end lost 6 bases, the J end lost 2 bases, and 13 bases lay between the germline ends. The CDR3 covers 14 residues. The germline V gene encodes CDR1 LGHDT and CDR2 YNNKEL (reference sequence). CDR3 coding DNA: TGTGCCAGCAGGGGAGCGGGAACAAACTATGGCTACACCTTC. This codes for CASRGAGTNYGYTF.

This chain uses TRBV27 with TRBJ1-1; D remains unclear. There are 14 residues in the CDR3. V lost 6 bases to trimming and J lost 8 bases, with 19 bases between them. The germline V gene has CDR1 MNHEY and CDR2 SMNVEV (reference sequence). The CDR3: CASRSPVWGGEAFF. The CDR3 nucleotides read TGTGCCAGCAGATCTCCCGTGTGGGGAGGGGAAGCTTTCTTT.

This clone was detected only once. CDR3 sequence reads: CASSPGQGVPGIQYF. In DNA, the CDR3 is TGTGCCAGCAGCCCGGGACAGGGGGTCCCCGGCATTCAGTACTTC. This rearrangement joins TRBV7-9 to TRBJ2-4, with TRBD1 identical over 11 bases. The germline V gene encodes CDR1 SEHNR and CDR2 FQNEAQ (reference sequence). Germline trimming cut 5 bases from V and 9 bases from J; bases unmatched to any gene: 9. The length of the CDR3 is 15 residues.

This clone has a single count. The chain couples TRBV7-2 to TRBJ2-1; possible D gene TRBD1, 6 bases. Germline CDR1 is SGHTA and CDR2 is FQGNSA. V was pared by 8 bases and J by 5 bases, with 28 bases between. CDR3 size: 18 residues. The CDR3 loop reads CASERQLGGGGSNNEQFF. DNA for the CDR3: TGTGCCAGCGAGAGACAATTGGGTGGGGGCGGATCGAACAATGAGCAGTTCTTC.

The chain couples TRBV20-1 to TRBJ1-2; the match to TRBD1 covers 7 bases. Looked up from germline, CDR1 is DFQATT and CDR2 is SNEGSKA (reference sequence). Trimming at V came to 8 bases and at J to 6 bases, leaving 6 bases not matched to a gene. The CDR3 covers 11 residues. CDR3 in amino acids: CSLTGADGYTF. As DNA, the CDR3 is TGCAGTCTAACAGGGGCAGATGGCTACACCTTC.

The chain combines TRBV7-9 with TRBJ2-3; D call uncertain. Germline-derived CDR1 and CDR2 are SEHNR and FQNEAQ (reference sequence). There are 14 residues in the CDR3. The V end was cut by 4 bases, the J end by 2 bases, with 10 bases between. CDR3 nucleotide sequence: TGTGCCAGCAGCTCGGGCGTTTCCACAGATACGCAGTATTTT. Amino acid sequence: CASSSGVSTDTQYF.

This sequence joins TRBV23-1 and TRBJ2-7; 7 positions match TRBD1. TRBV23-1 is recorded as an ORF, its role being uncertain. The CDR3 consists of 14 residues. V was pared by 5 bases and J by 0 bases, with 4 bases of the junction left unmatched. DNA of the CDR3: TGCGCCAGCAGTGACGGACAGGCCTCCTACGAGCAGTACTTC. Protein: CASSDGQASYEQYF.

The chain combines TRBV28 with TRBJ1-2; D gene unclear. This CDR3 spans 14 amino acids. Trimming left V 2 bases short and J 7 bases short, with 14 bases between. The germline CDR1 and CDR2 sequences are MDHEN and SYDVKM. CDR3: CASSLRVREGGYTF. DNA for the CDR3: TGTGCCAGCAGTTTAAGGGTCAGAGAAGGTGGCTACACCTTC.

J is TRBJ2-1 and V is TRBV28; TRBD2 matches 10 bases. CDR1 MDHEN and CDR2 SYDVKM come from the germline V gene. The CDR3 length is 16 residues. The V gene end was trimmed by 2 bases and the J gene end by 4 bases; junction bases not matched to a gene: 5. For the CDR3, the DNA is TGTGCCAGCAGTTTAGGAGGGACTAGCGTTTACAATGAGCAGTTCTTC. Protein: CASSLGGTSVYNEQFF. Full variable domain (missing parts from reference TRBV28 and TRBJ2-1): DVKVTQSSRYLVKRTGEKVFLECVQDMDHENMFWYRQDPGLGLRLIYFSYDVKMKEKGDIPEGYSVSREKKERFSLILESASTNQTSMYLCASSLGGTSVYNEQFFGPGTRLTVL.

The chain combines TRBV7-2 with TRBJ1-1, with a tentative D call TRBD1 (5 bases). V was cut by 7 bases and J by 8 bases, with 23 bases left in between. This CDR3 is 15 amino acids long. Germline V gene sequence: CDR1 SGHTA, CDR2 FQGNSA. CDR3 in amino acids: CASIRDQTGRAEAFF. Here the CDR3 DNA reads TGTGCCAGCATACGAGACCAAACAGGTCGGGCGGAAGCTTTCTTT.

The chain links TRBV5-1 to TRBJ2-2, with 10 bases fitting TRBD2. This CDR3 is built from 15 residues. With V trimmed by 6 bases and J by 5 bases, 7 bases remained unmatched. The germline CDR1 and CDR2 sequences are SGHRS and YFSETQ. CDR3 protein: CASKKREGDTGELFF. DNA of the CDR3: TGCGCCAGCAAGAAGCGGGAGGGCGATACCGGGGAGCTGTTTTTT.

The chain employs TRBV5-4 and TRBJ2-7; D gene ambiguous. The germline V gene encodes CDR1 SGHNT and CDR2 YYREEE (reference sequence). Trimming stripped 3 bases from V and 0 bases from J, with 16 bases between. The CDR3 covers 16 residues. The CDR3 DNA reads TGTGCCAGCAGCTCCCCACTTTACAACTCCTCCTACGAGCAGTACTTC. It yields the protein CASSSPLYNSSYEQYF.

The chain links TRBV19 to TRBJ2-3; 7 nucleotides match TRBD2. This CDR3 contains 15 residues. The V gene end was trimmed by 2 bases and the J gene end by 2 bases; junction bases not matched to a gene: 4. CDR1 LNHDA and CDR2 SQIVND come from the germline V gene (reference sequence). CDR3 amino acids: CASSISGKYTDTQYF. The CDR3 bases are TGTGCCAGTAGTATAAGCGGGAAATACACAGATACGCAGTATTTT.

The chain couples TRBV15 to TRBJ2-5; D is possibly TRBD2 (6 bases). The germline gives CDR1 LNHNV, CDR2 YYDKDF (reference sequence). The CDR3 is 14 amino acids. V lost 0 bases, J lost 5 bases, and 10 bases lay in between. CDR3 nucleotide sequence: TGTGCCACCAGCAGAGATCGGGGGAGTGAGACCCAGTACTTC. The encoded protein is CATSRDRGSETQYF.